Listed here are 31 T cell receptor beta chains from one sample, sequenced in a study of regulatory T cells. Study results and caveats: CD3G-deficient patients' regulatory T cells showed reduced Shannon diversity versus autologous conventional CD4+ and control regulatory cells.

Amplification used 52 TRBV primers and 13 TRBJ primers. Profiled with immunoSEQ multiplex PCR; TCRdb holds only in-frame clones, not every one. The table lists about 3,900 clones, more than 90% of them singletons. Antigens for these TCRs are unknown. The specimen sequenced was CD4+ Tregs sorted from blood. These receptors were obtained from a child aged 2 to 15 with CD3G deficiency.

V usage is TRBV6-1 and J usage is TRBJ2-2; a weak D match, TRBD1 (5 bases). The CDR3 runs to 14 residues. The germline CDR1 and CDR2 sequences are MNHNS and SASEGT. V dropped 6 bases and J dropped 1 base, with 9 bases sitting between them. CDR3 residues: CASSRQRNTGELFF. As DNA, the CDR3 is TGTGCCAGCAGCAGACAGAGGAACACCGGGGAGCTGTTTTTT.

As DNA, the CDR3 is TGTGCCATCAGTGCGAGTGGCGGGAGGGGAACAGATACGCAGTATTTT. Encoded protein: CAISASGGRGTDTQYF. This chain uses TRBV10-3 with TRBJ2-3; TRBD2 matches 9 bases. Germline lookup yields CDR1 ENHRY and CDR2 SYGVKD. The CDR3 consists of 16 residues. Germline trimming cut 4 bases from V and 3 bases from J; bases unmatched to any gene: 8.

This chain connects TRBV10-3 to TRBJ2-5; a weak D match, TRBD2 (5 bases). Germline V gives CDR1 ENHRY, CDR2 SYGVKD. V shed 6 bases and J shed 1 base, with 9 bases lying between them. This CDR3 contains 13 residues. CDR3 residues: CAIRAAGQETQYF. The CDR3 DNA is TGTGCCATCAGGGCGGCGGGCCAAGAGACCCAGTACTTC.

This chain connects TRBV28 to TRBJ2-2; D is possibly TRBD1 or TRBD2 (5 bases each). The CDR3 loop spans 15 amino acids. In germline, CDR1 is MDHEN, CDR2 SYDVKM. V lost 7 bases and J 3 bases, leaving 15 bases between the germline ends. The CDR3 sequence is CASKPGRRYTGELFF. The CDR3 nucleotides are TGTGCCAGCAAGCCGGGACGAAGGTACACCGGGGAGCTGTTTTTT.

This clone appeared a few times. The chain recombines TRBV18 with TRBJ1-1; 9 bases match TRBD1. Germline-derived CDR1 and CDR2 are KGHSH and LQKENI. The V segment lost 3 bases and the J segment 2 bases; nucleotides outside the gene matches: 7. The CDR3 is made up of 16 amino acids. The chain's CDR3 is CASSPQPGQGNTEAFF. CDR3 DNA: TGTGCCAGCTCACCTCAGCCGGGACAGGGAAACACTGAAGCTTTCTTT.

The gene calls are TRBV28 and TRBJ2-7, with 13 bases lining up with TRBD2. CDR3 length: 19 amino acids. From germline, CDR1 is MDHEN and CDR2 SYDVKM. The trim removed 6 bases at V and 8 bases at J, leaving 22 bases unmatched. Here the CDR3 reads CASSGPGALTSGRARKQYF. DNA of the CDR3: TGTGCCAGCAGCGGACCAGGGGCCCTCACTAGCGGGAGGGCCAGAAAGCAGTACTTC.

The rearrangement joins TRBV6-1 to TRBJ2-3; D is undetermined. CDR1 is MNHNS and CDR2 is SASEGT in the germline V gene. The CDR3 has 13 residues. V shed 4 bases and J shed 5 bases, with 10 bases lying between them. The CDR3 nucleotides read TGTGCCAGCAGTGGCAGACTGGGAGATACGCAGTATTTT. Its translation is CASSGRLGDTQYF.

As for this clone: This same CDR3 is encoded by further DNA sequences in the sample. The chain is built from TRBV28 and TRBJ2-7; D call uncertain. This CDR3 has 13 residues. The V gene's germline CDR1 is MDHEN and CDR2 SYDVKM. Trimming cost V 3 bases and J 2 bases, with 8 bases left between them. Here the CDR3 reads CASSLDGTYEQYF. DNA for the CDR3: TGTGCCAGCAGTTTGGATGGGACCTACGAGCAGTACTTC.

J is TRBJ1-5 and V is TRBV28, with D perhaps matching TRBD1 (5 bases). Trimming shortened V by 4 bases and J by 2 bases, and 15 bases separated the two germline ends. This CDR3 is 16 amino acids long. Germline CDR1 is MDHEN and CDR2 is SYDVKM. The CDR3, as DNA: TGTGCCAGCAGTTCCCATGGGGGGAGAGGCAATCAGCCCCAGCATTTT. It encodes CASSSHGGRGNQPQHF.

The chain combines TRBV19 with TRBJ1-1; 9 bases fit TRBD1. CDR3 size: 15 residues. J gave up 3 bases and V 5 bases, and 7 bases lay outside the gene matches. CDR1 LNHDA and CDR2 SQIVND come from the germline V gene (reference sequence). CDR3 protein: CASSVRDRVDTEAFF. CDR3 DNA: TGTGCCAGTAGTGTCCGGGACAGGGTCGACACTGAAGCTTTCTTT. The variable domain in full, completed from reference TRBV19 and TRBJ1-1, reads DGGITQSPKYLFRKEGQNVTLSCEQNLNHDAMYWYRQDPGQGLRLIYYSQIVNDFQKGDIAEGYSVSREKKESFPLTVTSAQKNPTAFYLCASSVRDRVDTEAFFGQGTRLTVV.

For the CDR3, the DNA is TGTGCCAGCAGTCGGACTAGCGGGATCCGGTACGAGCAGTACTTC. This sequence encodes CASSRTSGIRYEQYF. The chain carries TRBV28 and TRBJ2-7; 12 nucleotides match TRBD2. V was pared by 5 bases and J by 4 bases, with 6 bases of the junction left unmatched. The CDR3 has 15 amino acids. Germline CDR1 and CDR2: MDHEN and SYDVKM.

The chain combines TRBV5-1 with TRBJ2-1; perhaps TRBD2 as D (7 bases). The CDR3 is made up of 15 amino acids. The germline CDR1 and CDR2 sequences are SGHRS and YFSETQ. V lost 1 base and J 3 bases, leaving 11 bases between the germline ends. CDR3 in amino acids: CASSLWEGGYNEQFF. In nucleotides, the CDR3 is TGCGCCAGCAGCTTGTGGGAGGGGGGCTACAATGAGCAGTTCTTC.

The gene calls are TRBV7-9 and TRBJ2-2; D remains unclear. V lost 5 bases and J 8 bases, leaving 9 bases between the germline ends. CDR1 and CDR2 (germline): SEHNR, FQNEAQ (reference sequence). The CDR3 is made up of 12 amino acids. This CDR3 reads CASSLYRGELFF. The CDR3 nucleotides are TGTGCCAGCAGCCTGTATCGGGGGGAGCTGTTTTTT.

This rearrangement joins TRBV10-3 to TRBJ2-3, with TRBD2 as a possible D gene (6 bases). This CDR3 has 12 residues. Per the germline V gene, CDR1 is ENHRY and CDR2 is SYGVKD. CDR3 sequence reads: CAVADRTDTQYF. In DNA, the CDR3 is TGTGCAGTAGCGGATCGCACAGATACGCAGTATTTT.

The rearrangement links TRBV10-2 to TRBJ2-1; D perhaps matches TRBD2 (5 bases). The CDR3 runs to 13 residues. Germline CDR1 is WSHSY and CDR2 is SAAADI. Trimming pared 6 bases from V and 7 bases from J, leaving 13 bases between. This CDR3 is CASRQSGSNEQFF. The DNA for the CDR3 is TGCGCCAGCAGGCAATCGGGGTCGAATGAGCAGTTCTTC.

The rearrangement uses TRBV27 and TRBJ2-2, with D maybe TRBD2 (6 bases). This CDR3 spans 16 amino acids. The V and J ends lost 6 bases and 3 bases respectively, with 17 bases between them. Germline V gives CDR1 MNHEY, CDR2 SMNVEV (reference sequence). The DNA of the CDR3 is TGTGCCAGCAGCCAGAAAGGAGGGCGGTACACCGGGGAGCTGTTTTTT. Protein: CASSQKGGRYTGELFF.

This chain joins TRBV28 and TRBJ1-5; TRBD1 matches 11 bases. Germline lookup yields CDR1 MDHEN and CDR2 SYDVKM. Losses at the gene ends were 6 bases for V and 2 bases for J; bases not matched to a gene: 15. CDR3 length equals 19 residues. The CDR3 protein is CASSGFRTGGAKGNQPQHF. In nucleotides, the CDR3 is TGTGCCAGCAGCGGGTTCCGGACAGGGGGCGCAAAGGGCAATCAGCCCCAGCATTTT.

The CDR3 loop reads CASSPGQSYEQYF. The CDR3 nucleotides read TGTGCCAGCAGTCCGGGACAGTCCTACGAGCAGTACTTC. The chain links TRBV6-1 to TRBJ2-7, with 7 bases aligning to TRBD1. V trimming: 5 bases; J trimming: 1 base; junction bases outside the gene matches: 2. In germline, CDR1 is MNHNS, CDR2 SASEGT. The CDR3 spans 13 residues.

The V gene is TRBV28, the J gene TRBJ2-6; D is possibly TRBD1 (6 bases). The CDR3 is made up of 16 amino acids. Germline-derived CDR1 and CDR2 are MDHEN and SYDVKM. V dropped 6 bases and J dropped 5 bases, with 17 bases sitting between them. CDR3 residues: CASSPGQIGRANVLTF. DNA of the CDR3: TGTGCCAGCAGCCCAGGACAGATCGGGAGGGCCAACGTCCTGACTTTC. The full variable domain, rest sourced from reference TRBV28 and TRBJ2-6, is DVKVTQSSRYLVKRTGEKVFLECVQDMDHENMFWYRQDPGLGLRLIYFSYDVKMKEKGDIPEGYSVSREKKERFSLILESASTNQTSMYLCASSPGQIGRANVLTFGAGSRLTVL.

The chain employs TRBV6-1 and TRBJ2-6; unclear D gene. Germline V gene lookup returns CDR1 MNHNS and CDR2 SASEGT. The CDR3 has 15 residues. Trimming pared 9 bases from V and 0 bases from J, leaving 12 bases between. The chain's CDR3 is CASQSGYSGANVLTF. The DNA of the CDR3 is TGTGCCAGTCAATCTGGGTACTCTGGGGCCAACGTCCTGACTTTC.

The CDR3, as DNA: TGTGCCAGTAGTACAGGGACAGGGGGCACCGGGGAGCTGTTTTTT. This sequence encodes CASSTGTGGTGELFF. The V gene is TRBV28, the J gene TRBJ2-2, with 11 nucleotides matching TRBD1. The junction had 7 bases not matched to a gene; V was cut back by 9 bases and J by 4 bases. CDR1 and CDR2 from the germline V gene are MDHEN and SYDVKM. CDR3 length equals 15 residues.

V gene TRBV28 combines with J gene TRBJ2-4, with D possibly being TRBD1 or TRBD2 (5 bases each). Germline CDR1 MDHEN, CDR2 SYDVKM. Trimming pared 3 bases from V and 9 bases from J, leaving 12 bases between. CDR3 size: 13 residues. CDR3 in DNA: TGTGCCAGCAGTTTTACCGGGACCGGCATTCAGTACTTC. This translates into CASSFTGTGIQYF.

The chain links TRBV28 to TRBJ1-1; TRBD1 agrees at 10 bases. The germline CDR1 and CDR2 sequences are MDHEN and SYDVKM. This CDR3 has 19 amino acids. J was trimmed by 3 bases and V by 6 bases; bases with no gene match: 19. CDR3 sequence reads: CASRGRGTGVSPRDTEAFF. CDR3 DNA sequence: TGTGCCAGCAGGGGCCGGGGGACAGGGGTATCCCCCCGTGACACTGAAGCTTTCTTT.

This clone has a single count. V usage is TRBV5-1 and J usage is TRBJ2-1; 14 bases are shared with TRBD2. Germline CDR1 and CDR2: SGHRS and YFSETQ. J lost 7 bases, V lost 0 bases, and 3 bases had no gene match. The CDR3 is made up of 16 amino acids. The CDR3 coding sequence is TGCGCCAGCAGCTTGGCCGGGACTAGCGGGAGAAATGAGCAGTTCTTC. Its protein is CASSLAGTSGRNEQFF.

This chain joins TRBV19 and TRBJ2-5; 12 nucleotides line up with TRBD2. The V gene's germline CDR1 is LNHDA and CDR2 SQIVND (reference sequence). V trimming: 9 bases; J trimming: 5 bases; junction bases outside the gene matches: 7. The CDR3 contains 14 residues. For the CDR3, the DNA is TGTGCCAGGACTAGCGGGAGCCATTGGGAGACCCAGTACTTC. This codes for CARTSGSHWETQYF.

CDR3 nucleotides: TGCGCCAGCAGTGAGAGGGCGGCCACAGATACGCAGTATTTT. Translated, it gives CASSERAATDTQYF. This sequence joins TRBV10-2 and TRBJ2-3, with D hard to call. Trimming took 2 bases from V and 2 from J, leaving 8 bases between them. The CDR3 has 14 amino acids. Germline CDR1 reads WSHSY; CDR2 reads SAAADI.

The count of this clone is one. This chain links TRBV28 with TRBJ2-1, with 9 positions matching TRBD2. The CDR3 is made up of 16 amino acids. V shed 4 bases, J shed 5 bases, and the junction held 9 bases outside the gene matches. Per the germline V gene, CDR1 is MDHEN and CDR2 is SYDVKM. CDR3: CASSWRPASGNNEQFF. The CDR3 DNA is TGTGCCAGCAGTTGGAGGCCGGCTAGCGGGAACAATGAGCAGTTCTTC.

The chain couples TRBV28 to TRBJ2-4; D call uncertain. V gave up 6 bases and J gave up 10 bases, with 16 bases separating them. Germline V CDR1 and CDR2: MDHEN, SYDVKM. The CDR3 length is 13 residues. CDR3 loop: CASSLTEVPIQYF. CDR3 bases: TGTGCCAGCAGCCTCACAGAAGTCCCAATTCAGTACTTC.

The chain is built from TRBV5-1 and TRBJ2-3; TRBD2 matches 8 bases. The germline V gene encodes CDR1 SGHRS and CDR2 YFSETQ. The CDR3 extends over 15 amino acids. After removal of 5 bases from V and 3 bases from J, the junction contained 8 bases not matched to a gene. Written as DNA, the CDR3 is TGCGCCAGCAGAATCTCGGGACTAGGGACAGATACGCAGTATTTT. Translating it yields CASRISGLGTDTQYF.

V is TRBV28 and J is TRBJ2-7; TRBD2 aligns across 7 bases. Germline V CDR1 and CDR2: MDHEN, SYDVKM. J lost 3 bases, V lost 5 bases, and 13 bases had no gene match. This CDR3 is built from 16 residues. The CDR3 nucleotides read TGTGCCAGCAGTCCCCCGATTAGCGGGTACCACTACGAGCAGTACTTC. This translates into CASSPPISGYHYEQYF.

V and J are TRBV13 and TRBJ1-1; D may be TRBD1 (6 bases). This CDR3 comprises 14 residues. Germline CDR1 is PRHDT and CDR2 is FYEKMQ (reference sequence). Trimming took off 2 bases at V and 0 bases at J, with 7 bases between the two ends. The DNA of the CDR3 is TGTGCCAGCAGCTTACAGGGGATGAACACTGAAGCTTTCTTT. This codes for CASSLQGMNTEAFF.